This TCR beta chain was observed in a study of OX40 agonist ivuxolimab in advanced cancers. For the study in its entirety: Ivuxolimab was an agonistic, fully human IgG2 monoclonal antibody directed against OX40 (CD134), a costimulatory receptor. Intravenous ivuxolimab was administered to patients every 2 weeks at six dose levels: 0.01, 0.1, 0.3, 1.5, 3 and 10 mg/kg. Of the 50 or so patients in dose escalation, about 20 had hepatocellular carcinoma, about 15 had melanoma, 9 had renal cell carcinoma and 9 had head and neck cancer. In the dose-escalation cohort, 82.7% of patients were male, and the mean age was around 65 years with a range of about 20 to 80. Prior anti-PD-1, anti-PD-L1 or anti-CTLA-4 therapy was permitted, and checkpoint inhibitors had been received by roughly 40% of dose-escalation patients. Partial responses occurred in three dose-escalation patients, of whom one had hepatocellular carcinoma and two had cutaneous melanoma. Peripheral TCRbeta sequencing was intended to test whether TCR sequence diversity was altered and clonal T-cell expansion was caused by ivuxolimab. The paper describes the monotherapy dose-escalation part (N of about 52 patients) of the phase I trial of ivuxolimab.

The trial excluded patients who had a history of autoimmune disease or who were on systemic immunosuppression. Peripheral blood for TCR sequencing was drawn from every dose cohort at baseline, at cycle 4 day 1 and at cycle 7 day 1. The samples were taken from a phase I, first-in-human, multicenter, open-label dose-escalation trial of ivuxolimab. The trial enrolled adults with locally advanced or metastatic head and neck squamous cell, hepatocellular, melanoma or renal cell carcinoma. Before TCR sequencing, CD4+ T cells and CD8+ T cells were sorted from peripheral blood as separate populations. The V and J ends are trimmed by 0 bases and 1 base, leaving 11 bases between them. The CDR3 starts with the cysteine, ends with the phenylalanine, and has 16 residues. Solely the CDR3 DNA is kept, with 48 bases framed from the first base. Per the germline V gene, SGHRS is the CDR1 and YFSETQ is the CDR2. About this clone itself: Its specific antigen is unknown. No quality values exist for individual bases; no much larger clone is one base distant.

Paper-wide results and their limitations: In the 0.1-3.0 mg/kg groups, partial responders were among the patients with the lowest normalized peripheral clonal expansion, particularly in CD8+ T cells. At doses from 0.1 to 3.0 mg/kg, clonal expansion was seen in both CD4+ and CD8+ blood T cells between baseline and week 6. Low levels of normalized T-cell clonal expansion were also seen in some nonresponding patients. The antigen specificity of the peripheral T cells that underwent clonal expansion was not determined. On average, CD8+ T cells showed more expanded clones than CD4+ T cells after ivuxolimab.

Genomic DNA was extracted from sorted cells for sequencing of the TCRbeta CDR3 region. The immunoSEQ Assay was used to sequence the TCRbeta CDR3 regions. TCRdb holds this immuneACCESS table with in-frame rearrangements only. Some clones are missing; in checked studies, unresolved V genes explain under half, and the rest has no known cause. The sample has 40,000 to 45,000 clones on record, 80% of them singletons. The biggest ten clones account for more than 9% of the sample. The clonotype originates from an adult with an advanced solid tumor such as melanoma, head and neck, liver or kidney cancer. The sequencing used CD4+ or CD8+ T cells sorted from blood, collected in a trial of the OX40 agonist ivuxolimab. The chain is assembled from TRBV5-1 and TRBJ2-1, with the D gene uncertain. The nucleotide sequence is TGCGCCAGCAGCTTGGAAGGCAGACCTTCCTACAATGAGCAGTTCTTC. Translated, this is CASSLEGRPSYNEQFF.